The text below deals with one T cell receptor (beta chain). This clonotype was seen just once. The antigen it binds to is not known. Base qualities are not at hand, and no much larger clone is one base apart. Evidence from a single read is weak. This entry comes from a study of Graves' ophthalmopathy and Graves' hyperthyroidism (dated by TCRdb to about 2018). For context, the study as a whole: Peripheral blood was collected at initial diagnosis, before any treatment. The study used signatures of the TCR beta repertoire to tell Graves' ophthalmopathy apart from Graves' hyperthyroidism and to predict which patients would progress to ophthalmopathy. In total, 135 blood samples were TCR-sequenced: under 45 ophthalmopathy, approximately 75 hyperthyroidism and approximately 17 hyperthyroidism-to-ophthalmopathy patients. A discovery set of 95 to 100 patients (roughly 41 ophthalmopathy, 57 stable hyperthyroidism) was enrolled to explore V-J signatures distinguishing ophthalmopathy from hyperthyroidism. For independent validation, a separate cohort was made up of 18 to 20 hyperthyroidism patients plus 17 patients who later progressed from hyperthyroidism to ophthalmopathy. In six hyperthyroidism patients, the T-cell repertoire of thyroid tissue was compared with the T-cell repertoire of blood. Once sampling was done, hyperthyroidism patients were given methimazole at a starting dose of 30 mg daily, while ophthalmopathy patients were given high-dose intravenous methylprednisolone. The approximately 100 discovery patients were randomly split 7:3 into training and test sets. What the authors observed across the whole study: Most expanded thyroid clonotypes with a frequency above 0.001 also appeared in blood, which suggests that blood repertoires may reflect the immune response in the thyroid. In validation, the model predicted ophthalmopathy progression with about 70% sensitivity and 72.22% specificity; 12 predicted patients were CT-confirmed with GO in a median of approximately 6.5 months. In cross-validation, the 13-signature model distinguished ophthalmopathy from stable hyperthyroidism with 87.88% sensitivity and about 81% specificity, while in the test set the corresponding values were approximately 79% and 70%. Sample size was not statistically predetermined, and group allocation was not concealed from the investigators.

For repertoire sequencing, the TCR beta CDR3 regions were amplified from RNA transcripts. The first round was an RT-PCR using HTBI primers with the Qiagen OneStep RT-PCR kit, and this first round was followed by a second-round multiplex PCR, then size selection and purification. Sequencing of the libraries was carried out on an Illumina HiSeq2000 in paired-end mode with 100 bp reads. In the paper's pipeline: Reads were processed with SOAPnuke, discarding reads with adapters, uncalled bases, mean Phred below 15, or no exact constant-primer or identifier match. High-quality paired reads were merged with COPE v1.2.5. Clonotypes were defined as unique nucleotide sequences and were aligned to IMGT TRB V, D and J references using MiTCR v1.1. The analysis was limited to V-J combinations with a frequency above 0.0001, which together covered more than 98% of repertoires. A TCR clonal expansion and chaos score per V-J combination was defined as the ratio of F50 clonal expansion to chaos observed in the TCRdist matrix. Welch's t-statistics and random forest were used to reduce the features to about 12 V-J combinations, which were then used as input to a naive Bayes classifier. The Morisita-Horn index was used to measure how similar the thyroid and blood repertoires were. Using fastp trimming at Q25 and MiXCR clonotype assembly, TCRdb reanalyzed the public sequencing data and kept in-frame beta chains. Rows merge per CDR3 protein into single entries with the most common DNA and genes. It is TCRdb's table, rather than the study itself, that gives the V and J calls and clone size. This sample lists about 620,000 distinct CDR3 sequences; about a fifth were detected once. The ten largest account for about 6.6% of the sample.

Trimming removed 7 bases from V and 0 bases from J, leaving 13 bases between the germline ends. CDR1 and CDR2 are drawn from the germline V gene: SNHLY, FYNNEI. The CDR3 sequence holds 14 residues, the cysteine and phenylalanine included. Only the CDR3 part of the read is kept: 42 bases, read in frame from the first base. A patient counted as having stable hyperthyroidism if there was no progression to ophthalmopathy within 18 months of follow-up. Patients with hyperthyroidism were aged 18 to 65 years, had been newly diagnosed, and had a disease duration of less than 2 months. Patients with other autoimmune diseases, uncontrolled infections, pregnancy or lactation were excluded. Clinical symptoms, serum thyroxine, TRAb, thyroid ultrasound and orbital computed tomography formed the basis of the diagnosis. Using Ficoll-Paque density gradient centrifugation, PBMCs were isolated from less than 11 ml of fresh peripheral blood. Total RNA was extracted with Trizol reagent and quality-checked on an Agilent 2100 Bioanalyzer.

The chain uses TRBV2 and TRBJ2-7; the D region possibly corresponds to TRBD2 (5 bases align). Material for sequencing was peripheral blood. This sequence was found in a woman aged 18-30 years with stable Graves' hyperthyroidism. Some clones in this sample may be carry-over from other donors' samples. Donor details come from another sample of the same person, matched by shared clones. The DNA reads as follows: TGTGCCAGCAAAGGGCGGAGGAGCTCCTACGAGCAGTACTTC. Translation gives CASKGRRSSYEQYF.